This T cell receptor (beta chain) was retrieved from a study of cytomegalovirus exposure and HLA in healthy donors. The CDR3 contains 14 residues. With V trimmed by 6 bases and J by 3 bases, 8 bases remained unmatched. CDR1 MNHNY and CDR2 SVGAGI come from the germline V gene (reference sequence). The PCR had 60 Vbeta and 13 Jbeta primers. The repertoire was sequenced with immunoSEQ multiplex PCR; TCRdb's copy has only in-frame clones and lacks some. The repertoire holds about 140,000 clones, with roughly three quarters as singletons. These donors counted as nominally healthy when sampled, but unrecorded immune exposures were likely.

Input material: PBMCs. This chain links TRBV6-6 with TRBJ2-7; TRBD1 agrees at 7 bases. This TCR came from a woman aged 25 to 39 in good health and CMV-seronegative. CDR3: CASRRGQNIYEQYF. DNA for the CDR3: TGTGCCAGCAGGAGGGGACAGAATATCTACGAGCAGTACTTC.